This is a list of T cell receptor beta chains from one sample in a study of identical twins. TCRdb passed the 5' RACE reads through MiXCR, listing each CDR3 protein once. In the table there are roughly 570,000 distinct CDR3 sequences, 9.6% of which are singletons. The data were also submitted as part of a second study, on yellow fever vaccine responses in identical twins.

What was sequenced was PBMCs. The source of these receptors is a young woman in good health. Both conserved end residues are part of each CDR3. Fields, in order: clone size, J gene, D gene, V gene, CDR3 protein, CDR3 DNA. A D gene is named only where the DNA matches it firmly. Clone size is stated in some rows and not others, as once, few, many or a class when expanded.

size: -; J: TRBJ2-3; D: -; V: TRBV2; CDR3: CASSEAGIPTDTQYF; DNA: TGTGCCAGCAGTGAAGCTGGAATCCCCACAGATACGCAGTATTTT
size: many; J: TRBJ2-4; D: TRBD2; V: TRBV20-1; CDR3: CSARGLAGETKNIQYF; DNA: TGCAGTGCTAGGGGGCTAGCGGGAGAAACCAAAAACATTCAGTACTTC
size: -; J: TRBJ2-2; D: -; V: TRBV4-3; CDR3: CASSQGNPPVGGELFF; DNA: TGCGCCAGCAGCCAAGGGAATCCCCCCGTGGGCGGGGAGCTGTTTTTT
size: few; J: TRBJ2-2; D: -; V: TRBV13; CDR3: CASHRAGRNTGELFF; DNA: TGTGCCAGCCATCGTGCAGGGCGGAACACCGGGGAGCTGTTTTTT
size: few; J: TRBJ1-2; D: -; V: TRBV20-1; CDR3: CSASSPRDYGYTF; DNA: TGCAGTGCTAGCTCCCCCAGGGACTATGGCTACACCTTC
size: many; J: TRBJ2-5; D: -; V: TRBV2; CDR3: CASSEVETQYF; DNA: TGTGCCAGCAGTGAAGTCGAGACCCAGTACTTC
size: -; J: TRBJ2-7; D: -; V: TRBV28; CDR3: CASTRRNEQYF; DNA: TGTGCCAGCACCCGTAGGAACGAGCAGTACTTC
size: -; J: TRBJ2-1; D: TRBD2; V: TRBV28; CDR3: CASSLTTSGRVLNNEQFF; DNA: TGTGCCAGCAGTTTAACGACTAGCGGGAGGGTACTCAACAATGAGCAGTTCTTC
size: -; J: TRBJ1-4; D: -; V: TRBV29-1; CDR3: CSAGFANEKLFF; DNA: TGCAGCGCAGGGTTTGCTAATGAAAAACTGTTTTTT
size: few; J: TRBJ2-1; D: TRBD2; V: TRBV6-2/TRBV6-3; CDR3: CASSYQGLAGIYNEQFF; DNA: TGTGCCAGCAGTTACCAAGGACTAGCGGGTATATACAATGAGCAGTTCTTC
size: many; J: TRBJ2-7; D: TRBD2; V: TRBV20-1; CDR3: CSAWSSGRYEQYF; DNA: TGCAGTGCTTGGTCTAGCGGGAGATACGAGCAGTACTTC
size: -; J: TRBJ2-3; D: -; V: TRBV4-3; CDR3: CASSQDARGTDTQYF; DNA: TGCGCCAGCAGCCAAGACGCTAGGGGAACAGATACGCAGTATTTT
size: many; J: TRBJ2-5; D: -; V: TRBV3-1; CDR3: CASSQRGREVETQYF; DNA: TGTGCCAGCAGCCAAAGGGGCAGGGAGGTCGAGACCCAGTACTTC
size: -; J: TRBJ2-7; D: -; V: TRBV5-1; CDR3: CASSFLSDKTKGSYEQYF; DNA: TGCGCCAGCAGCTTTCTTTCGGACAAAACAAAGGGCTCCTACGAGCAGTACTTC
size: -; J: TRBJ2-5; D: -; V: TRBV2; CDR3: CSSSERQGRDLETQYF; DNA: TGTTCCAGCAGTGAACGGCAGGGAAGGGACCTAGAGACCCAGTACTTC
size: -; J: TRBJ2-3; D: TRBD2; V: TRBV12-3/TRBV12-4; CDR3: CASSLMASSGTQYF; DNA: TGTGCCAGCAGTTTAATGGCCTCTAGCGGTACGCAGTATTTT
size: -; J: TRBJ1-2; D: -; V: TRBV7-9; CDR3: CASSLMPDKNYGYTF; DNA: TGTGCCAGCAGCTTAATGCCCGACAAGAACTATGGCTACACCTTC
size: -; J: TRBJ1-1; D: -; V: TRBV18; CDR3: CASSPQGMNTEAFF; DNA: TGTGCCAGCTCACCACAGGGCATGAACACTGAAGCTTTCTTT
size: few; J: TRBJ2-5; D: TRBD1; V: TRBV11-2; CDR3: CASSFDRGWETQYF; DNA: TGTGCCAGCAGCTTTGACAGGGGTTGGGAGACCCAGTACTTC
size: many; J: TRBJ2-5; D: -; V: TRBV7-9; CDR3: CASSPRSGETQYF; DNA: TGTGCCAGCAGCCCCCGGTCTGGGGAGACCCAGTACTTC
size: many; J: TRBJ2-3; D: -; V: TRBV10-3; CDR3: CAIAMGGVSTDTQYF; DNA: TGTGCCATCGCCATGGGTGGAGTTAGCACAGATACGCAGTATTTT
size: -; J: TRBJ2-1; D: TRBD2; V: TRBV20-1; CDR3: CSARVLKRGGQVRSYNEQFF; DNA: TGCAGTGCTAGAGTTTTAAAACGGGGGGGCCAGGTACGCTCCTACAATGAGCAGTTCTTC
size: -; J: TRBJ2-7; D: TRBD1; V: TRBV12-5; CDR3: CASGLVLGQGANEQYF; DNA: TGTGCTAGTGGTTTGGTACTGGGACAGGGGGCGAACGAGCAGTACTTC